The rows below give T cell receptor beta chains drawn from one sample of a study of CD8 T cells in Susac syndrome. TCRdb re-analysed the immunoSEQ multiplex PCR reads in MiXCR, keeping a single row per CDR3 protein. The sample has 90,000 to 150,000 distinct CDR3 sequences, nearly 95% seen once. Specimen: CD4+ T cells from PBMCs. These receptors were obtained from a human donor in good health. Both conserved end residues are part of each CDR3. D genes are given only for firm matches. Where a row states a size, it is once, few, many or the class of an expanded clone; other rows omit it.

j_call,v_call,d_call,clone_size,cdr3_aa,cdr3_nt
TRBJ1-3,TRBV7-2,-,-,CASSLVGPTVDTIYF,TGTGCCAGCAGCTTAGTCGGCCCTACCGTGGACACCATATATTTT
TRBJ1-3,TRBV19,-,-,CASEGGTSGFGNTIYF,TGTGCCAGCGAGGGAGGCACGAGCGGGTTTGGAAACACCATATATTTT
TRBJ1-4,TRBV6-5,-,-,CASSPLGEKLFF,TGTGCCAGCAGCCCCCTCGGCGAAAAACTGTTTTTT
TRBJ2-1,TRBV7-2,TRBD1,-,CASSYFPGQGADEQFF,TGTGCCAGCAGCTACTTTCCGGGACAGGGGGCCGATGAGCAGTTCTTC
TRBJ2-3,TRBV19,TRBD2,-,CATTRAGLGPTDTQYF,TGTGCCACCACAAGAGCGGGACTAGGTCCCACAGATACGCAGTATTTT
TRBJ1-1,TRBV7-2,-,few,CASSLAQGNTEAFF,TGTGCCAGCAGCTTAGCGCAGGGGAACACTGAAGCTTTCTTT
TRBJ1-2,TRBV7-9,TRBD1,-,CASSFRGPDYGYTF,TGTGCCAGCAGCTTCAGGGGGCCTGACTATGGCTACACCTTC
TRBJ1-2,TRBV5-1,TRBD1,-,CASSFDRADYGYTF,TGCGCCAGCAGCTTCGACAGGGCGGACTATGGCTACACCTTC
TRBJ1-1,TRBV6-1,TRBD1,-,CASTKKGASLTNTEAFF,TGTGCCAGCACCAAAAAGGGGGCCTCCCTTACGAACACTGAAGCTTTCTTT
TRBJ1-1,TRBV23-1,-,once,CASSRATGPQRGAFF,TGCGCCAGCAGTCGGGCGACCGGGCCACAACGAGGAGCTTTCTTT
TRBJ2-7,TRBV5-1,-,-,CASSSTSMRDEQYF,TGCGCCAGCAGCTCGACTAGTATGAGGGACGAGCAGTACTTC
TRBJ1-1,TRBV20-1,-,-,CSARVQGTEAFF,TGCAGTGCTAGAGTCCAGGGCACTGAAGCTTTCTTT
TRBJ2-3,TRBV5-1,TRBD2,-,CASSLADGRALSTQYF,TGCGCCAGCAGCTTGGCTGACGGGAGGGCTCTTAGTACGCAGTATTTT
TRBJ2-1,TRBV30,TRBD2,once,CAGDSGRVEQFF,TGTGCCGGAGATAGCGGGAGGGTGGAGCAGTTCTTC
TRBJ2-6,TRBV15,-,-,CATSSGTRVSGANVLTF,TGTGCCACCAGCAGCGGGACGCGTGTCTCTGGGGCCAACGTCCTGACTTTC
TRBJ2-3,TRBV4-3,-,-,CASSRGGDHMDTQYF,TGCGCCAGCAGCCGGGGTGGGGACCACATGGATACGCAGTATTTT
TRBJ2-1,TRBV9,-,-,CASSGNREVSYNEQFF,TGTGCCAGCAGCGGAAACAGGGAAGTGTCCTACAATGAGCAGTTCTTC
TRBJ1-6,TRBV3-1,-,-,CASSQRVGDSPLHF,TGTGCCAGCAGCCAGCGTGTCGGGGATTCACCCCTCCACTTT
TRBJ1-6,TRBV3-1,-,-,CASSRRRQGIDSPLHF,TGTGCCAGCAGCCGACGCCGGCAGGGGATAGACTCACCCCTCCACTTT
TRBJ1-1,TRBV14,TRBD1,-,CASSLLRTGENAEAFF,TGTGCCAGCAGCCTCCTCCGGACAGGGGAGAATGCTGAAGCTTTCTTT
TRBJ1-4,TRBV20-1,-,-,CSARPDGEKLFF,TGCAGTGCTAGACCGGATGGAGAAAAACTGTTTTTT
TRBJ2-7,TRBV29-1,TRBD2,-,CSVEDRVAGGSYEQYF,TGCAGCGTTGAAGATCGCGTAGCGGGGGGCTCCTACGAGCAGTACTTC
TRBJ2-4,TRBV3-1,-,-,CASSQVGVLGNIQYF,TGTGCCAGCAGCCAAGTGGGGGTTTTAGGAAACATTCAGTACTTC
TRBJ2-7,TRBV4-2,-,-,CASSHDRGGRKNEQYF,TGTGCCAGCAGCCATGATCGTGGGGGGAGGAAAAACGAGCAGTACTTC
TRBJ1-2,TRBV21-1,-,-,CASSRGQDFQANYGYTF,TGTGCCAGCAGCAGAGGACAGGATTTTCAAGCTAACTATGGCTACACCTTC
TRBJ2-3,TRBV20-1,TRBD2,-,CSALAGVADTQYF,TGCAGTGCTTTAGCGGGAGTTGCAGATACGCAGTATTTT
TRBJ2-3,TRBV7-2,TRBD1,-,CASSPTGRTDTQYF,TGTGCCAGCAGCCCGACAGGGCGGACAGATACGCAGTATTTT
TRBJ1-1,TRBV6-2/TRBV6-3,-,-,CASSFGGSHTEAFF,TGTGCCAGCAGTTTCGGGGGCTCGCACACTGAAGCTTTCTTT
TRBJ2-1,TRBV19,TRBD2,once,CASSISGGSSYNEQFF,TGTGCCAGTAGTATTTCTGGCGGGAGCTCCTACAATGAGCAGTTCTTC
TRBJ1-3,TRBV6-5,-,-,CASYGRSGNTIYF,TGTGCCAGTTACGGACGGTCGGGAAACACCATATATTTT
TRBJ2-3,TRBV6-2/TRBV6-3,TRBD1,-,CASSDRQGGTDTQYF,TGTGCCAGCAGTGACCGACAGGGAGGCACAGATACGCAGTATTTT
TRBJ2-7,TRBV11-3,-,-,CASSLSGGSSYEQYF,TGTGCCAGCAGCTTATCAGGGGGGAGCTCCTACGAGCAGTACTTC
TRBJ2-7,TRBV3-1,-,-,CASSLNSEGGEQYF,TGTGCCAGCAGCCTGAATAGTGAAGGAGGCGAGCAGTACTTC
TRBJ2-1,TRBV3-1,-,-,CASSQFAFGDEQFF,TGTGCCAGCAGCCAATTTGCGTTCGGAGATGAGCAGTTCTTC
TRBJ1-6,TRBV7-2,-,-,CASSSGGGSPLHF,TGTGCCAGCAGCTCCGGGGGGGGATCACCCCTCCACTTT
TRBJ1-3,TRBV7-2,-,once,CASRINSGNTIYF,TGTGCCAGCAGAATTAACTCTGGAAACACCATATATTTT
TRBJ2-1,TRBV6-2/TRBV6-3,TRBD1,once,CASSVRDRQIDNEQFF,TGTGCCAGCAGTGTCCGGGACAGACAGATCGACAATGAGCAGTTCTTC
TRBJ2-3,TRBV5-8,-,-,CASRRTELTDTQYF,TGTGCCAGCAGAAGGACAGAGCTCACAGATACGCAGTATTTT
TRBJ2-1,TRBV12-3/TRBV12-4,-,-,CASSLVGAPYNEQFF,TGTGCCAGCAGTTTAGTGGGAGCCCCCTACAATGAGCAGTTCTTC
TRBJ2-3,TRBV20-1,-,-,CSARRDTDTQYF,TGCAGTGCTAGGAGGGACACAGATACGCAGTATTTT
TRBJ2-4,TRBV12-3/TRBV12-4,TRBD1,-,CASSNRGQENIQYF,TGTGCCAGCAGTAACAGGGGGCAGGAAAACATTCAGTACTTC
TRBJ2-4,TRBV6-1,-,-,CASSLSVAKNIQYF,TGTGCCAGCAGTCTTTCGGTGGCCAAAAACATTCAGTACTTC
TRBJ1-2,TRBV2,-,-,CASSRGRQYYGYTF,TGTGCCAGCAGCCGAGGACGGCAGTACTATGGCTACACCTTC
TRBJ1-6,TRBV30,-,-,CAWSVGRGLSPLHF,TGTGCCTGGAGTGTTGGCAGAGGGTTATCACCCCTCCACTTT
TRBJ2-7,TRBV6-5,TRBD1,-,CASSSGTGYEQYF,TGTGCCAGCAGTTCCGGGACAGGTTACGAGCAGTACTTC
TRBJ1-4,TRBV6-6,-,-,CASGVEVGEKLFF,TGTGCCAGCGGCGTGGAGGTGGGCGAAAAACTGTTTTTT
TRBJ1-1,TRBV11-2,-,-,CASSFGMSDMNTEAFF,TGTGCCAGCAGCTTTGGGATGAGCGACATGAACACTGAAGCTTTCTTT
TRBJ2-1,TRBV20-1,TRBD2,-,CSALGGLADNEQFF,TGCAGTGCTCTTGGCGGACTAGCGGACAATGAGCAGTTCTTC
TRBJ1-2,TRBV5-1,-,-,CASSLEMQVPYGYTF,TGCGCCAGCAGCTTGGAGATGCAGGTGCCCTATGGCTACACCTTC
TRBJ1-2,TRBV7-9,-,once,CASTRTANNYGYTF,TGTGCCAGCACCCGGACGGCTAATAACTATGGCTACACCTTC
TRBJ2-3,TRBV2,TRBD1,-,CASSELGGQVPTDTQYF,TGTGCCAGCAGCGAATTGGGGGGACAGGTACCCACAGATACGCAGTATTTT
TRBJ2-7,TRBV5-1,TRBD1,-,CASSSAGTDYYEQYF,TGCGCCAGCAGCTCTGCCGGGACAGACTATTACGAGCAGTACTTC
TRBJ2-5,TRBV18,TRBD1,-,CASSWGQGAETQYF,TGTGCCAGCTCATGGGGACAGGGTGCAGAGACCCAGTACTTC
TRBJ2-7,TRBV12-3/TRBV12-4,TRBD1,once,CASSPRDRGFSSSYEQYF,TGTGCCAGCAGTCCTCGGGACAGGGGCTTCAGTAGCTCCTACGAGCAGTACTTC
TRBJ2-1,TRBV20-1,-,-,CSARRGGLVNEQFF,TGCAGTGCCAGAAGGGGGGGGCTTGTGAATGAGCAGTTCTTC
TRBJ2-7,TRBV6-5,-,-,CASSRGRPSYEQYF,TGTGCCAGCAGCCGGGGACGGCCCTCCTACGAGCAGTACTTC
TRBJ2-7,TRBV5-1,-,-,CASSLTGNEQYF,TGCGCCAGCAGCTTGACAGGGAACGAGCAGTACTTC
TRBJ2-7,TRBV20-1,TRBD2,-,CSASARRGSYEQYF,TGCAGTGCCTCCGCCAGGCGCGGGAGTTACGAGCAGTACTTC
TRBJ2-1,TRBV6-5,TRBD2,-,CASSRREGNNEQFF,TGTGCCAGCAGTAGGAGGGAGGGAAACAATGAGCAGTTCTTC